These T cell receptor beta chains were read from a single sample in a study of T cell changes during pregnancy in multiple sclerosis. Using immunoSEQ multiplex PCR, the repertoire was profiled, and TCRdb retains in-frame clones only, with some absent. This table has more than 40,000 clones, approximately 87% appearing once. The sample consisted of peripheral blood, taken in the first trimester of pregnancy. The receptors come from a female donor in good health, enrolled as a control in a pregnancy study. The CDR3 runs from the conserved cysteine through the conserved F or W. A D gene is named only where the DNA matches it firmly. Clone size is not always given. Where it is, it says once, few, many or a class for expanded clones.

len: 15; j_gene: TRBJ2-7; v_gene: TRBV6-5; d_gene: -; abundance: -; CDR3aa: CASSYSSASPYEQYF; CDR3nt: TGTGCCAGCAGTTACTCATCGGCTAGCCCCTACGAGCAGTACTTC
len: 16; j_gene: TRBJ1-2; v_gene: TRBV12-2; d_gene: -; abundance: -; CDR3aa: CASRIPSDRINYGYTF; CDR3nt: TGTGCAAGTCGCATCCCCTCGGACAGAATTAACTATGGCTACACCTTC
len: 14; j_gene: TRBJ1-5; v_gene: TRBV18; d_gene: -; abundance: -; CDR3aa: CASSPLEFNQPQHF; CDR3nt: TGTGCCAGCTCACCACTGGAGTTCAATCAGCCCCAGCATTTT
len: 13; j_gene: TRBJ1-2; v_gene: TRBV11-3; d_gene: -; abundance: -; CDR3aa: CASSSDRVYGYTF; CDR3nt: TGTGCCAGCAGCTCCGACAGAGTCTATGGCTACACCTTC
len: 14; j_gene: TRBJ2-7; v_gene: TRBV7-2; d_gene: -; abundance: -; CDR3aa: CASSLAQGPYEQYF; CDR3nt: TGTGCCAGCAGCTTAGCACAGGGACCCTACGAGCAGTACTTC
len: 14; j_gene: TRBJ2-3; v_gene: TRBV5-8; d_gene: -; abundance: -; CDR3aa: CASSLVGFTDTQYF; CDR3nt: TGTGCCAGCAGCTTGGTCGGGTTCACAGATACGCAGTATTTT
len: 16; j_gene: TRBJ2-7; v_gene: TRBV7-8; d_gene: -; abundance: -; CDR3aa: CASSFKQGRSSYEQYF; CDR3nt: TGTGCCAGCAGCTTCAAACAGGGACGCTCCTCCTACGAGCAGTACTTC
len: 15; j_gene: TRBJ1-4; v_gene: TRBV4-3; d_gene: -; abundance: -; CDR3aa: CASSQEAGRDEKLFF; CDR3nt: TGCGCCAGCAGCCAAGAGGCGGGGAGGGATGAAAAACTGTTTTTT
len: 14; j_gene: TRBJ2-7; v_gene: TRBV27; d_gene: -; abundance: -; CDR3aa: CASSLRFLSYEQYF; CDR3nt: TGTGCCAGCAGTTTACGGTTCCTCTCCTACGAGCAGTACTTC
len: 15; j_gene: TRBJ2-7; v_gene: TRBV18; d_gene: TRBD1; abundance: once; CDR3aa: CASSQNDRVVNEQYF; CDR3nt: TGTGCCAGCTCACAGAACGACAGGGTGGTTAACGAGCAGTACTTC
len: 15; j_gene: TRBJ2-7; v_gene: TRBV27; d_gene: TRBD2; abundance: -; CDR3aa: CASSLRMSGGFEQYF; CDR3nt: TGTGCCAGCAGTTTAAGGATGTCGGGGGGGTTCGAGCAGTACTTC
len: 16; j_gene: TRBJ1-1; v_gene: TRBV19; d_gene: -; abundance: few; CDR3aa: CASSMLPRGGNTEAFF; CDR3nt: TGTGCCAGTAGTATGCTCCCACGAGGGGGAAACACTGAAGCTTTCTTT
len: 16; j_gene: TRBJ1-4; v_gene: TRBV2; d_gene: -; abundance: -; CDR3aa: CASIRHSYTTNEKLFF; CDR3nt: TGTGCCAGCATTCGGCACAGTTATACAACTAATGAAAAACTGTTTTTT
len: 13; j_gene: TRBJ1-1; v_gene: TRBV18; d_gene: -; abundance: -; CDR3aa: CASSPAGGTEAFF; CDR3nt: TGTGCCAGCTCCCCGGCGGGGGGGACTGAAGCTTTCTTT
len: 12; j_gene: TRBJ1-1; v_gene: TRBV18; d_gene: -; abundance: few; CDR3aa: CASSTGNTEAFF; CDR3nt: TGTGCCAGCTCAACGGGGAACACTGAAGCTTTCTTT
len: 18; j_gene: TRBJ2-2; v_gene: TRBV9; d_gene: TRBD2; abundance: -; CDR3aa: CASSVELAGASNTGELFF; CDR3nt: TGTGCCAGCAGCGTAGAACTAGCGGGGGCATCGAACACCGGGGAGCTGTTTTTT
len: 16; j_gene: TRBJ2-3; v_gene: TRBV7-9; d_gene: -; abundance: -; CDR3aa: CASSLAGDKTTDTQYF; CDR3nt: TGTGCCAGCAGCTTAGCCGGGGACAAGACCACAGATACGCAGTATTTT
len: 13; j_gene: TRBJ1-2; v_gene: TRBV6-5; d_gene: TRBD1; abundance: -; CDR3aa: CATSGTGTHGYTF; CDR3nt: TGTGCCACCTCCGGGACAGGGACCCATGGCTACACCTTC
len: 15; j_gene: TRBJ2-2; v_gene: TRBV7-9; d_gene: -; abundance: -; CDR3aa: CASSSYPAATGELFF; CDR3nt: TGTGCCAGCAGCTCCTATCCAGCGGCTACCGGGGAGCTGTTTTTT
len: 14; j_gene: TRBJ1-1; v_gene: TRBV28; d_gene: TRBD1; abundance: medium-sized; CDR3aa: CASHRDRATEEAFF; CDR3nt: TGTGCCAGCCACCGAGACAGGGCGACAGAGGAAGCTTTCTTT
len: 15; j_gene: TRBJ1-2; v_gene: TRBV19; d_gene: -; abundance: -; CDR3aa: CASSPGGQGSYGYTF; CDR3nt: TGTGCCAGTAGTCCGGGTGGGCAAGGGAGCTATGGCTACACCTTC
len: 15; j_gene: TRBJ2-5; v_gene: TRBV7-9; d_gene: TRBD1; abundance: -; CDR3aa: CASSNQQGAQETQYF; CDR3nt: TGTGCCAGCAGCAATCAACAGGGGGCGCAAGAGACCCAGTACTTC
len: 14; j_gene: TRBJ2-1; v_gene: TRBV18; d_gene: -; abundance: -; CDR3aa: CASSPQGLEGEQFF; CDR3nt: TGTGCCAGCTCACCACAGGGGTTAGAAGGTGAGCAGTTCTTC
len: 15; j_gene: TRBJ1-1; v_gene: TRBV5-1; d_gene: -; abundance: -; CDR3aa: CASTLGGGGTVEAFF; CDR3nt: TGCGCCAGCACCTTGGGAGGGGGGGGTACCGTTGAAGCTTTCTTT
len: 13; j_gene: TRBJ1-1; v_gene: TRBV2; d_gene: -; abundance: -; CDR3aa: CATRRGRDTEAFF; CDR3nt: TGTGCCACCCGTAGGGGCCGTGACACTGAAGCTTTCTTT
len: 15; j_gene: TRBJ2-7; v_gene: TRBV13; d_gene: TRBD1; abundance: -; CDR3aa: CASSVGPGQPYEQYF; CDR3nt: TGTGCCAGCAGCGTAGGACCGGGACAGCCCTACGAGCAGTACTTC